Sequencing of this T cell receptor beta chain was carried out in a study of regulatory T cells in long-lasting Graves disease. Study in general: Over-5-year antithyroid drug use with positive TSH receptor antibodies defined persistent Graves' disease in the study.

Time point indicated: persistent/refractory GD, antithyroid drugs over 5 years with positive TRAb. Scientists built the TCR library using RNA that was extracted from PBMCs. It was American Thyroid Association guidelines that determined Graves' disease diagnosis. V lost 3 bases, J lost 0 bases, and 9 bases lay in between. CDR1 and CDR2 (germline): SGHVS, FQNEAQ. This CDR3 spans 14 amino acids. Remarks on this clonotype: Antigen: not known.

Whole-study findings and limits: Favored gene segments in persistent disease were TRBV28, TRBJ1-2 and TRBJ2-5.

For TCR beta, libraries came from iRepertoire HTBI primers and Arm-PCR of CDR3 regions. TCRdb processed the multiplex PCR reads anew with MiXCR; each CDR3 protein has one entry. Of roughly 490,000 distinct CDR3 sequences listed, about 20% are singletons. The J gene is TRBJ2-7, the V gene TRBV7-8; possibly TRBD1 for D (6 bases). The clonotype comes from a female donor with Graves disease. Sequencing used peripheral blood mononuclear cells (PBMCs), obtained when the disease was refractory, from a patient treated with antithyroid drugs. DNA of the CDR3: TGTGCCAGCAGCTTTAGACAGGACTCCTACGAGCAGTACTTC. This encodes CASSFRQDSYEQYF.